The sequence of this T cell receptor (beta chain) was determined in a study of long-term antiretroviral therapy in people with HIV. Looking at the study overall: Collection of the earliest samples took place about a decade ahead of the 2015 immediate-ART recommendation. General study results and limits: Clones that had undergone expansion before ART dominated the repertoire at all time points. Narrower CDR3 length ranges marked HIV repertoires relative to controls. Dating from about 2003 to 2018, the blood was possibly obtained under older ART regimens.

V lost 8 bases, J lost 6 bases, and 7 bases lay in between. Germline CDR1 reads ENHRY; CDR2 reads SYGVKD. This CDR3 comprises 11 residues. The assay, immunoSEQ v3.0, was run at survey level. The assay was immunoSEQ multiplex PCR, and TCRdb's table has in-frame clones only and misses some. The table shows over 25,000 clones, with roughly 96% occurring only once. As to this clone: The antigen is undetermined.

The J gene is TRBJ2-2, the V gene TRBV10-3; D is ambiguous. Sequenced here: unsorted PBMCs, sampled approximately 6.5 years after starting antiretroviral therapy. The clonotype was recovered from a man between 25 and 39 years old with HIV. CDR3 loop: CAISGAGELFF. The CDR3 DNA reads TGTGCCATCTCGGGCGCCGGGGAGCTGTTTTTT.